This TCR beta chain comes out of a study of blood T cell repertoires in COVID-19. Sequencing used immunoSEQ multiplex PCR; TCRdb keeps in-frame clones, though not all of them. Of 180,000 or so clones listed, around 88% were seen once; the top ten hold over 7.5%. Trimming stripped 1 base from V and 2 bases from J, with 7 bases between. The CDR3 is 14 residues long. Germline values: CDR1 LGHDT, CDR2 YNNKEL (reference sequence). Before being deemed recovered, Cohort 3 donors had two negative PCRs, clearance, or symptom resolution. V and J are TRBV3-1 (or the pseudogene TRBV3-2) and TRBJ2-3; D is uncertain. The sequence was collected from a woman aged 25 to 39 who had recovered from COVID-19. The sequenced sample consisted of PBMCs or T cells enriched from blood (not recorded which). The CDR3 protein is CASSQVLFTDTQYF. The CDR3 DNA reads TGTGCCAGCAGCCAAGTCCTTTTCACAGATACGCAGTATTTT.